This T cell receptor (beta chain) appears in the sequencing data of a study of CD8+ T cells in alopecia areata. Study context: The drug, oral tofacitinib, was given to treated patients at 5 to 10 mg twice daily.

The authors extracted RNA and reverse transcribed it into cDNA as the sequencing template. Sequenced by immunoSEQ multiplex PCR; TCRdb stores in-frame clones only, minus some. The table has roughly 150,000 clones, 45% to 60% seen once. The treatment: oral pan-JAK inhibitor, 5-10 mg twice daily. Germline CDR1 and CDR2: SGHTA and FQGNSA. Deletions cut 5 bases from V and 2 bases from J, with 7 bases between. CDR3 length: 12 amino acids. This TCR derives from a human donor with alopecia areata. The chain couples TRBV7-2 to TRBJ2-7; D gene uncertain. Sample: CD8+ T cells sorted from blood, taken at week 4, from a patient treated with tofacitinib. CDR3 sequence (DNA): TGTGCCAGCAGCCCCATAACCTACGAGCAGTACTTC. Translation: CASSPITYEQYF.